This record looks at one T cell receptor (beta chain) sequence and its context. This entry belongs to a study of prognosis after radiotherapy for stage I lung cancer. TCR beta CDR3 was amplified from genomic DNA by two-round multiplex PCR. First-round PCR, the initial amplification, used primers specific to each TRBV and TRBJ gene. Using its own MiXCR run on the multiplex PCR reads, TCRdb lists one record per CDR3 protein. The table lists 15,000 to 20,000 distinct CDR3 sequences, about a quarter of them singletons, with about 20% in the top ten. V was clipped by 0 bases and J by 4 bases, with 10 bases between them. CDR1 is MNHEY, CDR2 SVGEGT, per germline. This CDR3 is 14 amino acids long. Blood draws of about 6 milliliters of peripheral blood occurred at each of two time points.

The sample here was PBMCs, taken before or after stereotactic body radiation therapy (not recorded which). The chain joins TRBV6-2 or TRBV6-3 to TRBJ2-7; D is ambiguous. This sequence originates from a donor over 45 with non-small cell lung cancer. The CDR3 region is CASSYSRKSYEQYF. CDR3 sequence (DNA): TGTGCCAGCAGTTACTCGAGGAAATCATACGAGCAGTACTTC.